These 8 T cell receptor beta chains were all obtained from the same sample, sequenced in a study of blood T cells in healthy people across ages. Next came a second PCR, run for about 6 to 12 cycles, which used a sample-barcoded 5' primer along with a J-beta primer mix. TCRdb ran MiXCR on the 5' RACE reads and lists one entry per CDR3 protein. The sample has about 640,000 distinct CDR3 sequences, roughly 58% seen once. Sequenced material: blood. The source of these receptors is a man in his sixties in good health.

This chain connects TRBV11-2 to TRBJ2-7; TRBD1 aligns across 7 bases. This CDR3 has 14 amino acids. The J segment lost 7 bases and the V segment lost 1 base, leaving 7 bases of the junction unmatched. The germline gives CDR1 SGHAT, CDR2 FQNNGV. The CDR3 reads CASSLVGQPIEQYF. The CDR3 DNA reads TGTGCCAGCAGCTTAGTGGGACAGCCTATTGAGCAGTACTTC.

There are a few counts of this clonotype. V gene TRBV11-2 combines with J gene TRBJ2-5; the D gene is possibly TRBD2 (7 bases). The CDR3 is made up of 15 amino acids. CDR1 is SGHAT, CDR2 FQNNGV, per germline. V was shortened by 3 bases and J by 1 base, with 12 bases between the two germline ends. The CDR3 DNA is TGTGCCAGCAGCTTCCATGCGGGGGCCCAAGAGACCCAGTACTTC. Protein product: CASSFHAGAQETQYF.

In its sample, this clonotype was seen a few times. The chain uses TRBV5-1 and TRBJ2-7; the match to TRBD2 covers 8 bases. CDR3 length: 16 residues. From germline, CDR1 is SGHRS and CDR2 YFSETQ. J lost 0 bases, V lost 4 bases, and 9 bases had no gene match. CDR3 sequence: CASSPTLAGSSYEQYF. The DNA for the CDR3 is TGCGCCAGCAGCCCCACCTTAGCGGGGAGCTCCTACGAGCAGTACTTC.

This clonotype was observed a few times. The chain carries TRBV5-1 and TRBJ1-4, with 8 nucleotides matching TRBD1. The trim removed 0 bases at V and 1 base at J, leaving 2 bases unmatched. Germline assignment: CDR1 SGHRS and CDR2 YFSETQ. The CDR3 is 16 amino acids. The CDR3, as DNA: TGCGCCAGCAGCTTGGCCGGACAGGGAACTAATGAAAAACTGTTTTTT. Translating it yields CASSLAGQGTNEKLFF.

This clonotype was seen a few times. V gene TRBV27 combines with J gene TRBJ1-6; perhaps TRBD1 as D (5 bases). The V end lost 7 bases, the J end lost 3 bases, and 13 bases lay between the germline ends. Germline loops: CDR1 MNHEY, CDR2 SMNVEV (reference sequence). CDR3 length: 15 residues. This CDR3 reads CASNPTASYNSPLHF. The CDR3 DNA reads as TGTGCCAGCAACCCGACAGCCAGCTATAATTCACCCCTCCACTTT.

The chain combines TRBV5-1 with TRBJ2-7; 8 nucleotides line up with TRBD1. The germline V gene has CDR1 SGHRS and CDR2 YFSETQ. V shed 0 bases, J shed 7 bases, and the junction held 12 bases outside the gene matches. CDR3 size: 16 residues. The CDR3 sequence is CASSLEGLRGLDEQYF. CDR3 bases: TGCGCCAGCAGCTTGGAGGGTCTCAGGGGGCTTGATGAGCAGTACTTC.

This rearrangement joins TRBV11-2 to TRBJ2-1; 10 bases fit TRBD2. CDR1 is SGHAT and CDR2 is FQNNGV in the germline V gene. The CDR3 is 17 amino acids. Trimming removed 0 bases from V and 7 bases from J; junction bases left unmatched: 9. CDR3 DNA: TGTGCCAGCAGCTTAGAACCGCCTAGCGGGGGTAAAAATGAGCAGTTCTTC. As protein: CASSLEPPSGGKNEQFF.

The CDR3, as DNA: TGCAGTGCTGACAGGGTTGGAAAACTGTTTTTT. Translated: CSADRVGKLFF. The chain recombines TRBV20-1 with TRBJ1-4; 7 nucleotides line up with TRBD1. V shed 5 bases, J shed 10 bases, and the junction held 4 bases outside the gene matches. Germline loops: CDR1 DFQATT, CDR2 SNEGSKA (reference sequence). There are 11 residues in the CDR3.